The 5 T cell receptor beta chains given below trace back to one sample, sequenced in a study of T cell responses to AZD1222 COVID-19 vaccine. Sequencing was performed with immunoSEQ multiplex PCR; in TCRdb, only in-frame clones are kept and a portion is missing. This sample has 100,000 or so clones, with about 90% found just once. The sample was peripheral blood, taken on day 0 of AZD1222 vaccination. The receptors were sampled from an adult in good health.

The rearrangement joins TRBV5-4 to TRBJ2-7; 9 bases fit TRBD1. The V and J ends lost 0 bases and 4 bases, in that order; junction bases with no gene match: 5. The CDR3 contains 15 residues. The germline V gene has CDR1 SGHNT and CDR2 YYREEE (reference sequence). The CDR3 here is CASSLGGTGPYEQYF. CDR3 DNA: TGTGCCAGCAGCTTGGGGGGGACAGGGCCTTACGAGCAGTACTTC.

This clone was seen a handful of times. V is TRBV28 and J is TRBJ2-7; 13 nucleotides agree with TRBD2. Germline CDR1 is MDHEN and CDR2 is SYDVKM. CDR3 length: 16 amino acids. Losses at the gene ends were 5 bases for V and 3 bases for J; bases not matched to a gene: 7. The chain's CDR3 is CASSPLGLAGNYEQYF. The DNA for the CDR3 is TGTGCCAGCAGTCCATTGGGACTAGCGGGGAACTACGAGCAGTACTTC.

The chain joins TRBV2 to TRBJ2-4, with D perhaps matching TRBD1 (6 bases). V lost 6 bases, J lost 5 bases, and 11 bases lay in between. The CDR3 totals 13 residues. Germline CDR1 and CDR2: SNHLY and FYNNEI. The CDR3 nucleotides read TGTGCCAGCAGCCAGGGGCCGGAAAACATTCAGTACTTC. As protein: CASSQGPENIQYF.

The V gene is TRBV18, the J gene TRBJ1-2, with D hard to call. The CDR3 consists of 18 residues. Germline V gene data show CDR1 as KGHSH and CDR2 as LQKENI. V shed 2 bases and J shed 1 base, with 20 bases lying between them. The chain's CDR3 is CASSPSHAAIDRNYGYTF. In DNA form, the CDR3 reads TGTGCCAGCTCACCATCTCATGCAGCCATCGACCGTAACTATGGCTACACCTTC.

V gene TRBV2 combines with J gene TRBJ1-4; 10 positions agree with TRBD1. Trimming took 7 bases from V and 7 from J; bases not matched to a gene: 6. The V gene's germline CDR1 is SNHLY and CDR2 FYNNEI. The CDR3 covers 14 residues. The DNA of the CDR3 is TGTGCCAGCAACCGGGACAGGGGTTTTGAAAAACTGTTTTTT. It codes for CASNRDRGFEKLFF.